Listed here are 6 T cell receptor beta chains from one sample, sequenced in a study of blood T cell repertoires in COVID-19. The protocol was immunoSEQ multiplex PCR, while the TCRdb copy is restricted to in-frame clones and leaves out a portion. The sample shows about 160,000 clones, less than 85% of them seen only once. What was sequenced was PBMCs or T cells enriched from blood (not recorded which). These receptors all stem from a man aged 55-75 years who had recovered from COVID-19.

This chain uses TRBV5-6 with TRBJ2-7; possibly TRBD1 for D (7 bases). The CDR3 runs to 15 residues. With 5 bases removed from V and 7 bases from J, the gap between germline ends came to 22 bases. Germline V gene sequence: CDR1 SGHDT, CDR2 YYEEEE. Here the CDR3 reads CASSPEGAGSAEQYF. CDR3 bases: TGTGCCAGCAGTCCCGAGGGGGCGGGGTCGGCTGAGCAGTACTTC.

The chain joins TRBV7-2 to TRBJ2-7; D unclear. This CDR3 region has 11 residues. V shed 2 bases and J shed 3 bases, with 2 bases lying between them. CDR1 and CDR2 from the germline V gene are SGHTA and FQGNSA. The CDR3 DNA reads as TGTGCCAGCAGCTTACTCTACGAGCAGTACTTC. Its translation is CASSLLYEQYF.

The V gene is TRBV9, the J gene TRBJ2-3; 11 bases agree with TRBD2. There are 16 residues in the CDR3. Germline CDR1 SGDLS, CDR2 YYNGEE. The junction had 5 bases not matched to a gene; V was cut back by 3 bases and J by 2 bases. CDR3 sequence reads: CASSGRLAGTTDTQYF. CDR3 DNA sequence: TGTGCCAGCAGCGGGAGACTAGCGGGAACCACAGATACGCAGTATTTT.

This sequence joins TRBV13 and TRBJ2-7; D may be TRBD2 (6 bases). CDR1 is PRHDT, CDR2 FYEKMQ, per germline (reference sequence). This CDR3 has 14 residues. Trimming left V 5 bases short and J 6 bases short, with 17 bases between. CDR3 bases: TGTGCCAGCAGCCTTCTGACGGGGGAGTTCGAGCAGTACTTC. It yields the protein CASSLLTGEFEQYF.

This chain connects TRBV11-2 to TRBJ1-2, with 9 bases lining up with TRBD1. This CDR3 contains 15 residues. Trimming at V came to 5 bases and at J to 3 bases, leaving 7 bases not matched to a gene. Germline CDR1 reads SGHAT; CDR2 reads FQNNGV. The CDR3 sequence is CASSPGTGTDYGYTF. As DNA, the CDR3 is TGTGCCAGCAGCCCAGGGACAGGGACAGACTATGGCTACACCTTC.

The chain employs TRBV29-1 and TRBJ2-1; weak D call: TRBD1 (6 bases). Trimming took 7 bases from V and 2 from J, leaving 12 bases between them. Germline V CDR1 and CDR2: SQVTM, ANQGSEA. The CDR3 extends over 13 amino acids. The DNA for the CDR3 is TGCAGCGGTCACCAGGGGACCTACAATGAGCAGTTCTTC. Translated: CSGHQGTYNEQFF.